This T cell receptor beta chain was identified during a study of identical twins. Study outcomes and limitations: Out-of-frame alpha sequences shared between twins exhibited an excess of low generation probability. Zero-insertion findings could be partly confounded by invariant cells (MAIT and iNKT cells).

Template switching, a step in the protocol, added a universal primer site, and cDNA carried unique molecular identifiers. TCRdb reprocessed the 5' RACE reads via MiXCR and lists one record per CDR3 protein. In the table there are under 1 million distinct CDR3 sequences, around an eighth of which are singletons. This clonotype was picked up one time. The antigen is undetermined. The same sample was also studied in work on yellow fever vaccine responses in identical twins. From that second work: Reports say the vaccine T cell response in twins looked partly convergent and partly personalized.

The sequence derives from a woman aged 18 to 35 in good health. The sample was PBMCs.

CDR3 in DNA: TGCAGCGAATGGGGGTACGAGCAGTACGTC. It encodes CSEWGYEQYV. This chain uses TRBV29-1 with TRBJ2-7; D may match TRBD1 or TRBD2 (5 bases each). The CDR3 sequence is 10 residues long. Looked up from germline, CDR1 is SQVTM and CDR2 is ANQGSEA. V dropped 7 bases and J dropped 4 bases, with 8 bases sitting between them.